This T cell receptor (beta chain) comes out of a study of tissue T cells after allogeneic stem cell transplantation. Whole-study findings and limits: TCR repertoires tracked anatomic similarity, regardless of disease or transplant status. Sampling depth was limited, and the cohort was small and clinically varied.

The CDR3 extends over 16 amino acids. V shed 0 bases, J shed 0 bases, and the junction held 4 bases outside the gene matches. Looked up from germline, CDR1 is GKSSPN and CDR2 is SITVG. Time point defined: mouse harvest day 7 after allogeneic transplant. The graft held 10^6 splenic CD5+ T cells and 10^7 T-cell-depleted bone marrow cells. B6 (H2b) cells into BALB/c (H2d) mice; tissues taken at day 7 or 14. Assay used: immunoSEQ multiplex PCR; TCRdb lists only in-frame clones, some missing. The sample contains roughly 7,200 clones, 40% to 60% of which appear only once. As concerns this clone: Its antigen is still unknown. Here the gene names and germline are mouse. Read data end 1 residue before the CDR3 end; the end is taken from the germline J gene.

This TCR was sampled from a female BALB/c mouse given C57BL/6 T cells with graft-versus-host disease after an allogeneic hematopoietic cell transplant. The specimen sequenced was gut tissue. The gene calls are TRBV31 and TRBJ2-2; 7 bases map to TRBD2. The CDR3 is CAWSLGLGANTGQLYF. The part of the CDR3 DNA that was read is TGTGCCTGGAGTCTAGGGCTGGGGGCAAACACCGGGCAGCTCTAC.